This T cell receptor beta chain was sequenced for a study of T cell responses to AZD1222 COVID-19 vaccine. About this clone: Its specificity is not known.

The study's findings and limits: Vaccine-related CD4 TCRs covered spike, predominating at 160-218 and 743-854. Two AZD1222 doses significantly raised spike-specific TCR breadth and depth over controls. Clonal diversity was possibly underestimated, and the donors were mostly white British, with more females. Only a handful of AZD1222 recipients, more than 5 in all, had baseline seropositivity.

After removal of 5 bases from V and 6 bases from J, the junction contained 9 bases not matched to a gene. The CDR3 has 15 amino acids. Germline loops: CDR1 LNHDA, CDR2 SQIVND (reference sequence). Clones were read by immunoSEQ multiplex PCR, and TCRdb kept only the in-frame ones, dropping some. The sample includes more than 150,000 clones, 70% to 90% of them seen just once. This rearrangement joins TRBV19 to TRBJ1-1; 10 positions match TRBD1. This clonotype originated in an adult in good health. The sequences come from peripheral blood, collected on day 0 of AZD1222 vaccination. The CDR3 coding sequence is TGTGCCAGTAGTCCATCCTCCGGGACAGGGGCTGAAGCTTTCTTT. It translates to CASSPSSGTGAEAFF. The whole variable domain, filled in from reference TRBV19 and TRBJ1-1, reads DGGITQSPKYLFRKEGQNVTLSCEQNLNHDAMYWYRQDPGQGLRLIYYSQIVNDFQKGDIAEGYSVSREKKESFPLTVTSAQKNPTAFYLCASSPSSGTGAEAFFGQGTRLTVV.